What follows are 14 T cell receptor beta chains derived from one specimen sequenced in a study of OX40 agonist ivuxolimab in advanced cancers. Library creation used the immunoSEQ multiplex PCR assay. This immuneACCESS table, as held by TCRdb, lists in-frame sequences with V and J called but not all clones. Of the missing ones, under half trace to an unresolved V gene in checked studies; the others have no known cause. A total of tens of thousands of clones appear in this sample, 86% of them only once. 6.5% of the sample rests with the top ten. The input for sequencing was CD4+ or CD8+ T cells sorted from blood, taken in a trial of the OX40 agonist ivuxolimab. The receptors come from an adult with an advanced solid tumor such as melanoma, head and neck, liver or kidney cancer.

This chain joins TRBV19 and TRBJ1-6; D not resolved. CDR1 LNHDA and CDR2 SQIVND come from the germline V gene (reference sequence). V dropped 3 bases and J dropped 6 bases, with 9 bases sitting between them. CDR3 size: 14 residues. DNA for the CDR3: TGTGCCAGTAGTATTCGCCAGGTTAATTCACCCCTCCACTTT. As protein: CASSIRQVNSPLHF.

V gene TRBV27 combines with J gene TRBJ1-2; D might be TRBD1 (5 bases). The V and J ends lost 5 bases and 2 bases respectively, with 18 bases between them. Germline values: CDR1 MNHEY, CDR2 SMNVEV (reference sequence). The CDR3 is 16 residues long. The CDR3, as DNA: TGTGCCAGCAGTCCCACCGCCTCGGCAGGGAACTATGGCTACACCTTC. Its translation: CASSPTASAGNYGYTF.

The CDR3 region is CASSLHDRGYGYTF. CDR3 coding DNA: TGTGCCAGCAGCCTACACGACAGGGGCTATGGCTACACCTTC. V gene TRBV5-8 combines with J gene TRBJ1-2, with 8 nucleotides matching TRBD1. The CDR3 covers 14 residues. The germline V gene has CDR1 SGHTS and CDR2 YDEGEE. The V and J ends lost 4 bases and 4 bases, in that order; junction bases with no gene match: 6.

The chain links TRBV18 to TRBJ1-2; a weak D match, TRBD1 (6 bases). V was pared by 2 bases and J by 6 bases, with 10 bases between. This CDR3 region has 13 residues. Per germline, CDR1 KGHSH and CDR2 LQKENI. DNA of the CDR3: TGTGCCAGCTCACCAAATTCAGGGGATGGCTACACCTTC. It translates to CASSPNSGDGYTF.

J is TRBJ1-4 and V is TRBV5-6; a possible D gene is TRBD1 (6 bases). The V gene lost 1 base and the J gene lost 10 bases, with 20 bases spanning the gap. The length of the CDR3 is 16 residues. Germline CDR1 reads SGHDT; CDR2 reads YYEEEE. The CDR3 region is CASSLMGGIMEGKLFF. The DNA of the CDR3 is TGTGCCAGCAGCTTGATGGGGGGCATCATGGAGGGAAAACTGTTTTTT.

The chain uses TRBV19 and TRBJ2-1; D may be TRBD2 (7 bases). Germline-derived CDR1 and CDR2 are LNHDA and SQIVND (reference sequence). Trimming removed 10 bases from V and 1 base from J, with 17 bases in between. The CDR3 runs to 15 residues. The CDR3 DNA reads as TGTGCCACAGGTCTGGCGGGGGCGTCCTACAATGAGCAGTTCTTC. Translation: CATGLAGASYNEQFF.

The genes are TRBV18 and TRBJ1-5; D is unresolved. The CDR3 spans 13 residues. The germline V gene encodes CDR1 KGHSH and CDR2 LQKENI. The V gene lost 1 base and the J gene lost 5 bases, with 6 bases spanning the gap. CDR3 residues: CASSPRRDQPQHF. The CDR3 coding sequence is TGTGCCAGCTCACCACGGAGGGATCAGCCCCAGCATTTT. Based on the CDR3 plus reference TRBV18 and TRBJ1-5, the full variable domain is NAGVMQNPRHLVRRRGQEARLRCSPMKGHSHVYWYRQLPEEGLKFMVYLQKENIIDESGMPKERFSAEFPKEGPSILRIQQVVRGDSAAYFCASSPRRDQPQHFGDGTRLSIL.

V usage is TRBV5-1 and J usage is TRBJ2-5; D uncertain. The CDR3 contains 11 residues. Trimming took off 6 bases at V and 1 base at J, with 4 bases between the two ends. Per germline, CDR1 SGHRS and CDR2 YFSETQ. The CDR3 loop is CASTSQETQYF. In nucleotides, the CDR3 is TGCGCCAGCACCTCCCAAGAGACCCAGTACTTC.

This clone ranks as medium-sized. The chain combines TRBV2 with TRBJ2-7; no reliable D call. The CDR3 is 13 residues long. Trimming took off 10 bases at V and 0 bases at J, with 13 bases between the two ends. Germline-derived CDR1 and CDR2 are SNHLY and FYNNEI. CDR3 sequence (DNA): TGTGCCACTGTCCCTTCAGACTCCTACGAGCAGTACTTC. It encodes CATVPSDSYEQYF.

The V and J genes are TRBV6-5 and TRBJ2-4; D unclear. The germline V and J ends were trimmed by 6 bases and 0 bases, with 6 bases remaining between them. The CDR3 has 13 amino acids. CDR1 is MNHEY, CDR2 SVGAGI, per germline. CDR3 sequence (DNA): TGTGCCAGCAGGGACGTAGCCAAAAACATTCAGTACTTC. This encodes CASRDVAKNIQYF.

The chain is built from TRBV6-5 and TRBJ2-7, with TRBD2 as a possible D gene (5 bases). This CDR3 contains 14 residues. V was trimmed by 2 bases and J by 3 bases, leaving 11 bases between them. Per germline, CDR1 MNHEY and CDR2 SVGAGI. The CDR3 DNA follows: TGTGCCAGCAGTTACGCTAGCCTACACTACGAGCAGTACTTC. Its protein product is CASSYASLHYEQYF.

The V call is TRBV30, the J call TRBJ1-1, with 7 bases that match TRBD1. This CDR3 spans 15 amino acids. Germline lookup yields CDR1 GTSNPN and CDR2 SVGIG (reference sequence). With V trimmed by 1 base and J by 1 base, 6 bases remained unmatched. CDR3: CAWSAGGRSNTEAFF. DNA for the CDR3: TGTGCCTGGAGTGCAGGGGGGAGGTCGAACACTGAAGCTTTCTTT.

The chain uses TRBV27 and TRBJ1-6; 9 nucleotides line up with TRBD1. The CDR3 totals 15 residues. CDR1 MNHEY and CDR2 SMNVEV come from the germline V gene (reference sequence). The junction had 7 bases not matched to a gene; V was cut back by 2 bases and J by 11 bases. The CDR3: CASSLVGQGNAPLHF. The CDR3 region has the DNA TGTGCCAGCAGTTTAGTTGGACAGGGGAATGCACCCCTCCACTTT.

CDR3 residues: CATFGTYRYGYTF. CDR3 sequence (DNA): TGTGCCACCTTCGGGACCTACCGCTATGGCTACACCTTC. This chain connects TRBV19 to TRBJ1-2, with D perhaps TRBD1 (5 bases). Germline CDR1 LNHDA, CDR2 SQIVND (reference sequence). The CDR3 spans 13 residues. Trimming removed 10 bases at V and 4 bases at J, with 16 bases between.